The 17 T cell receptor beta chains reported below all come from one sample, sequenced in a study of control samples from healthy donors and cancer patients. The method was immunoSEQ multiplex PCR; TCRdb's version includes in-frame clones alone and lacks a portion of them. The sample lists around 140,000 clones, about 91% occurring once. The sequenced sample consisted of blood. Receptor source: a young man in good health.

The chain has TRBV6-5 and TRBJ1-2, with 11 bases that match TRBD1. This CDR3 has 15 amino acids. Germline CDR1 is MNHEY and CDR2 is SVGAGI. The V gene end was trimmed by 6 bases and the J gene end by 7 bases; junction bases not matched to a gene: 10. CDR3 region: CASSLRDRGLGGYTF. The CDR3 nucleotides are TGTGCCAGCAGCTTAAGGGACAGGGGGTTGGGTGGCTACACCTTC.

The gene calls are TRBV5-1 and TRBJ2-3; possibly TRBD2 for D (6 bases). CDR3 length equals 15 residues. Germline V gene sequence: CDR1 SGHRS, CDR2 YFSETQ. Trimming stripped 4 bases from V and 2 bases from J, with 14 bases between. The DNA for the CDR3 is TGCGCCAGCAGCGGCGGTGGAGGGTACACAGATACGCAGTATTTT. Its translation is CASSGGGGYTDTQYF.

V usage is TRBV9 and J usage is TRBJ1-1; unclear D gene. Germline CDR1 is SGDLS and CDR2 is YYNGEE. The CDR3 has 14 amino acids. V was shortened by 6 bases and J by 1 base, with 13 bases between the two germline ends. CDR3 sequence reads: CASTYGPRNTEAFF. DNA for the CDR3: TGTGCCAGCACCTATGGACCTAGGAACACTGAAGCTTTCTTT.

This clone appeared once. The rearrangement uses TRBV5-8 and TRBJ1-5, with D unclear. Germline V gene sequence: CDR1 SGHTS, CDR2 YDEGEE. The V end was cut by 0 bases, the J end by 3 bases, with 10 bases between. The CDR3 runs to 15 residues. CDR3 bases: TGTGCCAGCAGCTTGGGGCAGCTTTACAATCAGCCCCAGCATTTT. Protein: CASSLGQLYNQPQHF.

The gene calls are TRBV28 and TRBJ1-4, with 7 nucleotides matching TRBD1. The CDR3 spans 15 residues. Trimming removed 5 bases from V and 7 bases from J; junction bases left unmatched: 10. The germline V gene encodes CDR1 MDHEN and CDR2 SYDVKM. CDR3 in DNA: TGTGCCAGCAGTGGTACAGGGGTGGGGGGTGAAAAACTGTTTTTT. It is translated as CASSGTGVGGEKLFF.

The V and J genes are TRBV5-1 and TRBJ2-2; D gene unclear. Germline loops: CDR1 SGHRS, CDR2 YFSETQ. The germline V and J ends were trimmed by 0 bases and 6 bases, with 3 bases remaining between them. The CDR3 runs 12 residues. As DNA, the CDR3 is TGCGCCAGCAGCTTGGTCCCCGGGGAGCTGTTTTTT. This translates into CASSLVPGELFF.

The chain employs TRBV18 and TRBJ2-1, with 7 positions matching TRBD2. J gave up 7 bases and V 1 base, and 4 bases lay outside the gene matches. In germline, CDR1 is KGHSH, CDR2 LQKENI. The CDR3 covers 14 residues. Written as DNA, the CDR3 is TGTGCCAGCTCACCACTAGCGGGTACAAATGAGCAGTTCTTC. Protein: CASSPLAGTNEQFF.

In DNA, the CDR3 is TGTGCCAGCAGCGTAGGGACATCCTCTGGAAACACCATATATTTT. The encoded protein is CASSVGTSSGNTIYF. The J gene is TRBJ1-3, the V gene TRBV9; TRBD1 is a possible D gene (5 bases). The CDR3 is made up of 15 amino acids. From germline, CDR1 is SGDLS and CDR2 YYNGEE. V lost 0 bases, J lost 0 bases, and 7 bases lay in between.

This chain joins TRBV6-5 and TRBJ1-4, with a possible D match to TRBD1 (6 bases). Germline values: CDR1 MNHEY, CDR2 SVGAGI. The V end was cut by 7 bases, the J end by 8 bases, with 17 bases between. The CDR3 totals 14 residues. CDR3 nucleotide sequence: TGTGCCAGCACCACGGGCGAGGGGGGGGAAAAACTGTTTTTT. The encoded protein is CASTTGEGGEKLFF.

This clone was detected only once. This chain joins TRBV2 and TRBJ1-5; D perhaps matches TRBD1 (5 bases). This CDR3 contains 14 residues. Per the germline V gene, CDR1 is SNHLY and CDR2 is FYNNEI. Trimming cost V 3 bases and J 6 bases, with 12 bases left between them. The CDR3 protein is CASSEGDVGQPQHF. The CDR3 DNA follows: TGTGCCAGCAGTGAGGGGGACGTGGGTCAGCCCCAGCATTTT.

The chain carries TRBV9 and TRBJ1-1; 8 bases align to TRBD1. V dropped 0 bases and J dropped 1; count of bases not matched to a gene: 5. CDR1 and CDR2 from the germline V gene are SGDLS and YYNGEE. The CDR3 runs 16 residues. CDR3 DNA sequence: TGTGCCAGCAGCGTAGGGGGCCAGGGGGCGAACACTGAAGCTTTCTTT. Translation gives CASSVGGQGANTEAFF.

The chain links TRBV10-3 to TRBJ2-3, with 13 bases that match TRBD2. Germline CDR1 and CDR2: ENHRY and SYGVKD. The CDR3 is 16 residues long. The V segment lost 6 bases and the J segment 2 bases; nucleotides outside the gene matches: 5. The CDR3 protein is CAIRGTSGALTDTQYF. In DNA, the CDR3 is TGTGCCATCAGGGGGACTAGCGGGGCCCTCACAGATACGCAGTATTTT.

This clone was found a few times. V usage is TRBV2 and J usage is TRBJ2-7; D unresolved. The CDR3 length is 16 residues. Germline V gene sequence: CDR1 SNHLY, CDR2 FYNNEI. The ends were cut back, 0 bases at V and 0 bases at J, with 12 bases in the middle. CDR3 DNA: TGTGCCAGCAGTGAAGCGGAACAGTCTCCCTCCTACGAGCAGTACTTC. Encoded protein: CASSEAEQSPSYEQYF. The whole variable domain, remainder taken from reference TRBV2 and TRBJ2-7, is EPEVTQTPSHQVTQMGQEVILRCVPISNHLYFYWYRQILGQKVEFLVSFYNNEISEKSEIFDDQFSVERPDGSNFTLKIRSTKLEDSAMYFCASSEAEQSPSYEQYFGPGTRLTVT.

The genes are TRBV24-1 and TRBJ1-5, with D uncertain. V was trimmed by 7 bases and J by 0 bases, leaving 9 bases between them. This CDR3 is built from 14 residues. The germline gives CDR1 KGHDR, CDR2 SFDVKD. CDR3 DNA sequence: TGTGCCACCAGCGAGACCGCTAGCAATCAGCCCCAGCATTTT. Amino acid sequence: CATSETASNQPQHF.

CDR3 bases: TGTGCCAGCAGCCAAGATCCACATAGCCGTATACCAACCGGGGAGCTGTTTTTT. This codes for CASSQDPHSRIPTGELFF. The chain recombines TRBV3-1 (or the pseudogene TRBV3-2) with TRBJ2-2; D not resolved. The CDR3 spans 18 residues. The germline gives CDR1 LGHDT, CDR2 YNNKEL (reference sequence). The V end was cut by 0 bases, the J end by 5 bases, with 19 bases between.

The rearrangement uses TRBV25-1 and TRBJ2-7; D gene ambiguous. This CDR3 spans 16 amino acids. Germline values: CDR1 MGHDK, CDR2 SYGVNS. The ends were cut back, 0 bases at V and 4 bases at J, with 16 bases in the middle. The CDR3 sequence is CASSEYSDVNWYEQYF. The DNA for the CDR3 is TGTGCCAGCAGTGAATATTCCGACGTCAATTGGTACGAGCAGTACTTC.

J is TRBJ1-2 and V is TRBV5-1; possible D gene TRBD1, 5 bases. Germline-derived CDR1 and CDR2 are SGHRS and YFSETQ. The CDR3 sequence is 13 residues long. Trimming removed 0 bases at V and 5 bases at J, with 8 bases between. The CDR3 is CASSLGQKYGYTF. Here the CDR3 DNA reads TGCGCCAGCAGCTTGGGACAGAAGTATGGCTACACCTTC.